Shown below are 28 T cell receptor beta chains from a single sample sequenced in a study of blood T cell repertoires in COVID-19. Libraries were prepared by immunoSEQ multiplex PCR; TCRdb keeps only in-frame clonotypes and omits some of them. The repertoire has a few hundred thousand clones, roughly 85% of them found once; the top ten carry about 4.1%. Input material: PBMCs or T cells enriched from blood (not recorded which). These receptors were collected from a woman aged 40-49 years with acute COVID-19.

V is TRBV14 and J is TRBJ2-1, with 9 bases lining up with TRBD1. The CDR3 runs to 17 residues. Germline values: CDR1 SGHDN, CDR2 FVKESK. With V trimmed by 4 bases and J by 0 bases, 7 bases remained unmatched. The CDR3 DNA sequence: TGTGCCAGCAGCCCACAGGGGGCGGCTAGCTCCTACAATGAGCAGTTCTTC. It codes for CASSPQGAASSYNEQFF.

A word on this clone: This CDR3 is also generated by other DNA sequences in the sample. The V call is TRBV5-1, the J call TRBJ2-7; no definite D call. CDR1 is SGHRS and CDR2 is YFSETQ in the germline V gene. The germline V and J ends were trimmed by 0 bases and 0 bases, with 7 bases remaining between them. CDR3 length equals 14 residues. CDR3 in amino acids: CASSLVSGSYEQYF. CDR3 coding DNA: TGCGCCAGCAGCTTGGTTTCAGGCTCCTACGAGCAGTACTTC.

The chain couples TRBV30 to TRBJ2-3; D remains unclear. V lost 0 bases and J lost 6, with 4 bases in between. The CDR3 has 11 residues. The germline V gene encodes CDR1 GTSNPN and CDR2 SVGIG (reference sequence). Here the CDR3 reads CAWSVRDTQYF. CDR3 sequence (DNA): TGTGCCTGGAGTGTACGGGATACGCAGTATTTT.

The genes are TRBV28 and TRBJ1-1; 7 positions agree with TRBD1. Trimming at V came to 10 bases and at J to 3 bases, leaving 5 bases not matched to a gene. The V gene's germline CDR1 is MDHEN and CDR2 SYDVKM. The CDR3 is made up of 12 amino acids. Here the CDR3 reads CATRGGDTEAFF. Written as DNA, the CDR3 is TGTGCCACCAGGGGGGGTGACACTGAAGCTTTCTTT. Together with reference TRBV28 and TRBJ1-1, the CDR3 gives the full variable domain: DVKVTQSSRYLVKRTGEKVFLECVQDMDHENMFWYRQDPGLGLRLIYFSYDVKMKEKGDIPEGYSVSREKKERFSLILESASTNQTSMYLCATRGGDTEAFFGQGTRLTVV.

This clone appeared a single time. The gene calls are TRBV3-1 (or the pseudogene TRBV3-2) and TRBJ1-1; D is undetermined. Germline-derived CDR1 and CDR2 are LGHDT and YNNKEL (reference sequence). V was trimmed by 1 base and J by 0 bases, leaving 12 bases between them. CDR3 length equals 16 residues. CDR3 protein: CASSQGGLRVNTEAFF. In nucleotides, the CDR3 is TGTGCCAGCAGCCAAGGAGGGTTACGGGTGAACACTGAAGCTTTCTTT.

This chain links TRBV3-1 (or the pseudogene TRBV3-2) with TRBJ2-7; D unresolved. Germline CDR1 LGHDT, CDR2 YNNKEL (reference sequence). Trimming left V 4 bases short and J 3 bases short, with 7 bases between. The CDR3 covers 12 residues. The CDR3 DNA follows: TGTGCCAGCAGCCCTAGTGTCTACGAGCAGTACTTC. Amino acids: CASSPSVYEQYF.

This clone was counted a few times. The chain has TRBV19 and TRBJ1-3; D is uncertain. The CDR3 runs to 13 residues. Deletions cut 5 bases from V and 0 bases from J, with 5 bases between. Germline lookup yields CDR1 LNHDA and CDR2 SQIVND (reference sequence). CDR3: CASSLYSGNTIYF. The CDR3 coding sequence is TGTGCCAGTAGTCTCTACTCTGGAAACACCATATATTTT.

The chain recombines TRBV24-1 with TRBJ2-2; D might be TRBD2 (6 bases). Trimming took off 6 bases at V and 5 bases at J, with 12 bases between the two ends. CDR3 length equals 14 residues. Germline loops: CDR1 KGHDR, CDR2 SFDVKD. The CDR3 sequence: CATSTGLSTGELFF. CDR3 DNA sequence: TGTGCCACCAGTACGGGACTTTCTACCGGGGAGCTGTTTTTT.

The genes are TRBV3-1 (or the pseudogene TRBV3-2) and TRBJ1-4; the D is unclear. CDR3 size: 16 residues. Germline values: CDR1 LGHDT, CDR2 YNNKEL (reference sequence). V was cut by 0 bases and J by 1 base, with 9 bases left in between. Here the CDR3 reads CASSQEMGRTNEKLFF. CDR3 nucleotides: TGTGCCAGCAGCCAAGAGATGGGCCGAACTAATGAAAAACTGTTTTTT.

The chain has TRBV4-1 and TRBJ1-1, with no clear D. Trimming took 0 bases from V and 1 from J, leaving 12 bases between them. This CDR3 comprises 16 residues. Germline V gene lookup returns CDR1 MGHRA and CDR2 YSYEKL. DNA of the CDR3: TGCGCCAGCAGCCAAGATGAGGCAGCCCAGAACACTGAAGCTTTCTTT. Its protein is CASSQDEAAQNTEAFF.

The gene calls are TRBV29-1 and TRBJ2-1; a possible D gene is TRBD1 (6 bases). CDR1 and CDR2 (germline): SQVTM, ANQGSEA. This CDR3 comprises 13 residues. The V gene lost 5 bases and the J gene lost 7 bases, with 15 bases spanning the gap. This chain's CDR3 is CSVPGDISNEQFF. CDR3 sequence (DNA): TGCAGCGTTCCAGGGGATATTTCGAATGAGCAGTTCTTC.

The rearrangement uses TRBV5-1 and TRBJ1-4; 9 nucleotides align to TRBD1. Germline V gene lookup returns CDR1 SGHRS and CDR2 YFSETQ. V shed 7 bases and J 7 bases; nucleotides not matched to a gene: 5. This CDR3 has 13 amino acids. The CDR3 DNA is TGCGCCAGCGGTTCGGACAGGGGTGAAAAACTGTTTTTT. Its protein product is CASGSDRGEKLFF.

The rearrangement joins TRBV5-6 to TRBJ2-3, with TRBD2 identical over 9 bases. The V and J ends lost 3 bases and 6 bases, in that order; junction bases with no gene match: 8. This CDR3 spans 15 amino acids. Per the germline V gene, CDR1 is SGHDT and CDR2 is YYEEEE. The CDR3, as DNA: TGTGCCAGCAGCTCCCCAGGGACTAGCAGTGATACGCAGTATTTT. Its translation: CASSSPGTSSDTQYF. The full variable domain, rest sourced from reference TRBV5-6 and TRBJ2-3, is DAGVTQSPTHLIKTRGQQVTLRCSPKSGHDTVSWYQQALGQGPQFIFQYYEEEERQRGNFPDRFSGHQFPNYSSELNVNALLLGDSALYLCASSSPGTSSDTQYFGPGTRLTVL.

The rearrangement uses TRBV7-8 and TRBJ1-2; D is unclear. The CDR3 runs 13 residues. With 1 base removed from V and 6 bases from J, the gap between germline ends came to 9 bases. Germline CDR1 is SGHVS and CDR2 is FQNEAQ. CDR3 DNA: TGTGCCAGCAGCTTAGAACGAGGGAATGGCTACACCTTC. It is translated as CASSLERGNGYTF.

This chain connects TRBV27 to TRBJ2-7; TRBD2 agrees at 7 bases. The ends lost 2 bases at V and 3 bases at J; junction bases unmatched: 7. Germline V gives CDR1 MNHEY, CDR2 SMNVEV (reference sequence). This CDR3 is 15 amino acids long. The CDR3 sequence: CASSLRTGGLYEQYF. CDR3 coding DNA: TGTGCCAGCAGTTTAAGGACGGGAGGCCTCTACGAGCAGTACTTC.

The V gene is TRBV27, the J gene TRBJ1-4; D call uncertain. The CDR3 has 13 amino acids. Trimming stripped 6 bases from V and 0 bases from J, with 5 bases between. Germline V gene data show CDR1 as MNHEY and CDR2 as SMNVEV (reference sequence). The CDR3 region has the DNA TGTGCCAGCAGCCCCGCAACTAATGAAAAACTGTTTTTT. It translates to CASSPATNEKLFF. Combining the CDR3 with reference TRBV27 and TRBJ1-4 gives the whole variable domain EAQVTQNPRYLITVTGKKLTVTCSQNMNHEYMSWYRQDPGLGLRQIYYSMNVEVTDKGDVPEGYKVSRKEKRNFPLILESPSPNQTSLYFCASSPATNEKLFFGSGTQLSVL.

The rearrangement links TRBV7-2 to TRBJ2-2; D ambiguous. The CDR3 totals 13 residues. V was pared by 0 bases and J by 5 bases, with 4 bases between. CDR1 and CDR2 (germline): SGHTA, FQGNSA. In DNA form, the CDR3 reads TGTGCCAGCAGCTTAGCGCGAACCGGGGAGCTGTTTTTT. Translation gives CASSLARTGELFF. The variable domain in full, completed from reference TRBV7-2 and TRBJ2-2, reads GAGVSQSPSNKVTEKGKDVELRCDPISGHTALYWYRQSLGQGLEFLIYFQGNSAPDKSGLPSDRFSAERTGGSVSTLTIQRTQQEDSAVYLCASSLARTGELFFGEGSRLTVL.

This chain links TRBV27 with TRBJ1-6; the D is unclear. Trimming removed 7 bases at V and 7 bases at J, with 17 bases between. This CDR3 contains 15 residues. Germline V CDR1 and CDR2: MNHEY, SMNVEV (reference sequence). The CDR3 bases are TGTGCCAGCACCCCCCGACCCCGCGGGAATTCACCCCTCCACTTT. Encoded protein: CASTPRPRGNSPLHF.

The rearrangement uses TRBV27 and TRBJ2-5, with 8 positions matching TRBD2. V shed 4 bases and J 7 bases; nucleotides not matched to a gene: 11. CDR1 MNHEY and CDR2 SMNVEV come from the germline V gene (reference sequence). The CDR3 length is 15 residues. The CDR3 DNA reads TGTGCCAGCAGTTCATTTAGCGGGGAGGTTGGGACCCAGTACTTC. The encoded protein is CASSSFSGEVGTQYF.

The sample holds a few counts of this clone. The chain has TRBV12-3 or TRBV12-4 and TRBJ2-3; D may be TRBD1 (5 bases). This CDR3 is 13 amino acids long. Trimming took 6 bases from V and 3 from J, leaving 10 bases between them. CDR3 amino acids: CASRQGGTDTQYF. In DNA, the CDR3 is TGTGCCAGCAGGCAGGGTGGGACAGATACGCAGTATTTT.

The rearrangement uses TRBV10-3 and TRBJ2-1; 8 bases line up with TRBD2. From germline, CDR1 is ENHRY and CDR2 SYGVKD. CDR3 size: 14 residues. The J segment lost 6 bases and the V segment lost 4 bases, leaving 5 bases of the junction unmatched. CDR3 nucleotide sequence: TGTGCCATCAGTGCGAGCGGGAGTCTCAATGAGCAGTTCTTC. As protein: CAISASGSLNEQFF.

The chain carries TRBV5-1 and TRBJ1-1, with unresolved D. Germline CDR1 is SGHRS and CDR2 is YFSETQ. This CDR3 region has 15 residues. Trimming shortened V by 1 base and J by 1 base, and 11 bases separated the two germline ends. The CDR3 reads CASSLNPAGNTEAFF. CDR3 coding DNA: TGCGCCAGCAGCTTGAACCCCGCAGGGAACACTGAAGCTTTCTTT.

This rearrangement joins TRBV7-2 to TRBJ2-3, with D possibly TRBD2 on 7 matching bases. This CDR3 region has 17 residues. Trimming took off 3 bases at V and 9 bases at J, with 25 bases between the two ends. The germline V gene has CDR1 SGHTA and CDR2 FQGNSA. CDR3 DNA sequence: TGTGCCAGCAGCTTGGAAGTGGGGGGGCGTCTCATAGGGACGCAGTATTTT. Translating gives CASSLEVGGRLIGTQYF.

V is TRBV12-3 or TRBV12-4 and J is TRBJ2-2; a weak D match, TRBD1 (5 bases). The V end lost 6 bases, the J end lost 3 bases, and 8 bases lay between the germline ends. CDR3 size: 13 residues. CDR3 amino acids: CASRLTDTGELFF. CDR3 coding DNA: TGTGCCAGCAGGTTGACAGACACCGGGGAGCTGTTTTTT.

The chain is built from TRBV28 and TRBJ1-4; D unresolved. The germline V and J ends were trimmed by 6 bases and 3 bases, with 14 bases remaining between them. Germline V CDR1 and CDR2: MDHEN, SYDVKM. This CDR3 contains 15 residues. CDR3 protein: CASSPGSLSNEKLFF. The CDR3 DNA follows: TGTGCCAGCAGCCCTGGGAGCCTTTCTAATGAAAAACTGTTTTTT.

V gene TRBV28 combines with J gene TRBJ1-5, with TRBD1 matching 7 bases. The CDR3 loop spans 16 amino acids. V was pared by 5 bases and J by 1 base, with 8 bases of the junction left unmatched. The germline CDR1 and CDR2 sequences are MDHEN and SYDVKM. The CDR3 is CASSVTGFRSNQPQHF. The DNA of the CDR3 is TGTGCCAGCAGTGTGACAGGGTTCCGGAGCAATCAGCCCCAGCATTTT.

The chain carries TRBV28 and TRBJ1-1; D is unclear. Trimming took 8 bases from V and 1 from J, leaving 5 bases between them. The CDR3 has 11 amino acids. Germline V gene sequence: CDR1 MDHEN, CDR2 SYDVKM. The CDR3 DNA sequence: TGTGCCAGCCACAAGAACACTGAAGCTTTCTTT. As protein: CASHKNTEAFF.

V and J are TRBV28 and TRBJ1-2, with D maybe TRBD1 (5 bases). This CDR3 is 12 amino acids long. In germline, CDR1 is MDHEN, CDR2 SYDVKM. The V end lost 6 bases, the J end lost 12 bases, and 17 bases lay between the germline ends. As DNA, the CDR3 is TGTGCCAGCAGCTTGGGGACCTGGGGGGACACCTTC. Amino acid sequence: CASSLGTWGDTF.